The 30 T cell receptor beta chains in this list originate from one sample, sequenced in a study of OX40 agonist ivuxolimab in advanced cancers. Method: immunoSEQ multiplex PCR; TCRdb's copy keeps in-frame clones and lacks some. Here the sample spans roughly 110,000 clones, 90% being singletons. This material consisted of CD4+ or CD8+ T cells sorted from blood, taken in a trial of the OX40 agonist ivuxolimab. Every receptor here comes from an adult with an advanced solid tumor such as melanoma, head and neck, liver or kidney cancer.

The V call is TRBV19, the J call TRBJ1-6; perhaps TRBD1 as D (5 bases). Trimming cost V 4 bases and J 5 bases, with 9 bases left between them. The CDR3 has 14 amino acids. Per germline, CDR1 LNHDA and CDR2 SQIVND (reference sequence). CDR3 nucleotide sequence: TGTGCCAGTAGTACCCAGGGCAATAATTCACCCCTCCACTTT. The encoded protein is CASSTQGNNSPLHF.

V is TRBV28 and J is TRBJ1-3; TRBD1 matches at 8 bases. V gave up 7 bases and J gave up 0 bases; unmatched junction bases: 5. The germline gives CDR1 MDHEN, CDR2 SYDVKM. The CDR3 is made up of 15 amino acids. CDR3 amino acids: CASNQGAPSGNTIYF. The CDR3 bases are TGTGCCAGCAACCAGGGGGCCCCCTCTGGAAACACCATATATTTT.

This clone was seen only once. This chain connects TRBV7-2 to TRBJ2-5; D tentatively fits TRBD1 or TRBD2 (6 bases each). CDR1 is SGHTA and CDR2 is FQGNSA in the germline V gene. This CDR3 is 15 amino acids long. The V end was cut by 4 bases, the J end by 5 bases, with 17 bases between. This CDR3 is CASSSSGAGYETQYF. The CDR3 region has the DNA TGTGCCAGCAGCTCCTCGGGGGCGGGATACGAGACCCAGTACTTC.

The V gene is TRBV28, the J gene TRBJ2-7, with 8 bases lining up with TRBD1. J was trimmed by 0 bases and V by 4 bases; bases with no gene match: 8. The CDR3 is 16 residues long. Germline V gives CDR1 MDHEN, CDR2 SYDVKM. The DNA for the CDR3 is TGTGCCAGCAGTTCCCAGGGGGCAGCTAACTCCTACGAGCAGTACTTC. Amino acids: CASSSQGAANSYEQYF.

This chain links TRBV4-1 with TRBJ1-6; D is uncertain. CDR3 length: 17 amino acids. Trimming removed 1 base from V and 0 bases from J, with 10 bases in between. Germline V gene data show CDR1 as MGHRA and CDR2 as YSYEKL. The CDR3 DNA reads TGCGCCAGCAGCCAAGGGACGTCAAGCTCCTATAATTCACCCCTCCACTTT. It specifies CASSQGTSSSYNSPLHF.

This rearrangement joins TRBV27 to TRBJ1-4; D might be TRBD1 (5 bases). In germline, CDR1 is MNHEY, CDR2 SMNVEV (reference sequence). The germline V and J ends were trimmed by 4 bases and 5 bases, with 14 bases remaining between them. There are 15 residues in the CDR3. CDR3 protein: CASSSPGPLNEKLFF. CDR3 coding DNA: TGTGCCAGCAGTTCCCCGGGACCGTTGAATGAAAAACTGTTTTTT.

This chain links TRBV28 with TRBJ2-5; TRBD2 matches 15 bases. The V segment lost 5 bases and the J segment 7 bases; nucleotides outside the gene matches: 8. CDR1 MDHEN and CDR2 SYDVKM come from the germline V gene. The CDR3 has 16 amino acids. The CDR3 loop is CASSPPPGLAGGTQYF. The CDR3 region has the DNA TGTGCCAGCAGTCCACCCCCGGGACTAGCGGGGGGGACCCAGTACTTC.

The chain is built from TRBV11-2 and TRBJ2-1, with a possible D match to TRBD2 (5 bases). CDR1 is SGHAT and CDR2 is FQNNGV in the germline V gene. The V end was cut by 7 bases, the J end by 14 bases, with 15 bases between. This CDR3 is built from 11 residues. CDR3 sequence (DNA): TGTGCCAGCACCGCGGGTTGGTCCAAGTTCTTC. This translates into CASTAGWSKFF.

The chain recombines TRBV7-2 with TRBJ1-3; 9 positions agree with TRBD1. Looked up from germline, CDR1 is SGHTA and CDR2 is FQGNSA. The CDR3 has 16 residues. The trim removed 1 base at V and 6 bases at J, leaving 7 bases unmatched. The DNA for the CDR3 is TGTGCCAGCAGCTTAGAGGGGACAGGGAAGGCAAACACCATATATTTT. This encodes CASSLEGTGKANTIYF.

The chain employs TRBV30 and TRBJ2-7; D is possibly TRBD2 (7 bases). Trimming took 6 bases from V and 2 from J, leaving 17 bases between them. Germline lookup yields CDR1 GTSNPN and CDR2 SVGIG (reference sequence). The CDR3 has 14 residues. The CDR3 spells CACQRGGTPYEQYF. DNA for the CDR3: TGTGCCTGCCAGAGGGGGGGGACGCCCTACGAGCAGTACTTC.

CDR3: CASSPLGQGTYEQYF. CDR3 nucleotide sequence: TGCGCCAGCAGCCCGCTGGGACAGGGGACCTACGAGCAGTACTTC. The chain carries TRBV5-1 and TRBJ2-7; 10 bases agree with TRBD1. The V and J ends lost 4 bases and 2 bases, in that order; junction bases with no gene match: 6. This CDR3 has 15 amino acids. Germline CDR1 SGHRS, CDR2 YFSETQ.

The chain is built from TRBV10-1 and TRBJ1-4; D is uncertain. V was shortened by 0 bases and J by 8 bases, with 10 bases between the two germline ends. The CDR3 length is 14 residues. Per the germline V gene, CDR1 is WNHNN and CDR2 is SYGVQD (reference sequence). The CDR3 sequence: CASSESPGGEKLFF. DNA of the CDR3: TGCGCCAGCAGTGAGTCACCGGGAGGGGAAAAACTGTTTTTT.

This sequence joins TRBV30 and TRBJ2-7; perhaps TRBD2 as D (5 bases). There are 12 residues in the CDR3. Germline V gene data show CDR1 as GTSNPN and CDR2 as SVGIG (reference sequence). V dropped 0 bases and J dropped 5 bases, with 8 bases sitting between them. In DNA, the CDR3 is TGTGCCTGGAGTGTATCCGGGGACGAGCAGTACTTC. It specifies CAWSVSGDEQYF.

The gene calls are TRBV7-2 and TRBJ2-7, with a tentative D call TRBD1 (5 bases). Germline lookup yields CDR1 SGHTA and CDR2 FQGNSA. V was shortened by 2 bases and J by 4 bases, with 9 bases between the two germline ends. The CDR3 runs 13 residues. This CDR3 reads CASSLQDSYEQYF. The CDR3 DNA reads as TGTGCCAGCAGCTTACAAGACAGTTACGAGCAGTACTTC.

The chain uses TRBV19 and TRBJ2-7; 7 bases align to TRBD1. V was pared by 2 bases and J by 3 bases, with 4 bases of the junction left unmatched. The length of the CDR3 is 14 residues. CDR1 and CDR2 (germline): LNHDA, SQIVND (reference sequence). The CDR3 sequence: CASSITGTVYEQYF. Written as DNA, the CDR3 is TGTGCCAGTAGTATAACCGGGACAGTCTACGAGCAGTACTTC.

J is TRBJ2-5 and V is TRBV27, with D possibly being TRBD2 (7 bases). In germline, CDR1 is MNHEY, CDR2 SMNVEV (reference sequence). The CDR3 is 15 residues long. Trimming shortened V by 0 bases and J by 7 bases, and 15 bases separated the two germline ends. CDR3 amino acids: CASSLSAGAGATQYF. The CDR3 DNA is TGTGCCAGCAGTTTATCGGCGGGGGCCGGGGCGACCCAGTACTTC.

The rearrangement uses TRBV10-2 and TRBJ2-3; 7 bases agree with TRBD1. J lost 0 bases, V lost 6 bases, and 3 bases had no gene match. Germline CDR1 reads WSHSY; CDR2 reads SAAADI. The CDR3 contains 14 residues. DNA for the CDR3: TGCGCCAGCAGGGAACAGGGGAGCACAGATACGCAGTATTTT. It encodes CASREQGSTDTQYF.

A single count supports this clone. The rearrangement uses TRBV14 and TRBJ1-1; the D is unclear. In germline, CDR1 is SGHDN, CDR2 FVKESK. V was cut by 5 bases and J by 1 base, with 8 bases left in between. This CDR3 is built from 13 residues. DNA for the CDR3: TGTGCCAGCAGCACCCAGCCGAACACTGAAGCTTTCTTT. Translated, it gives CASSTQPNTEAFF. Drawing the rest from reference TRBV14 and TRBJ1-1, the complete variable domain is EAGVTQFPSHSVIEKGQTVTLRCDPISGHDNLYWYRRVMGKEIKFLLHFVKESKQDESGMPNNRFLAERTGGTYSTLKVQPAELEDSGVYFCASSTQPNTEAFFGQGTRLTVV.

This clone has a single count. The V gene is TRBV7-2, the J gene TRBJ2-3; D remains ambiguous. Germline values: CDR1 SGHTA, CDR2 FQGNSA. Deletions cut 3 bases from V and 8 bases from J, with 9 bases between. This CDR3 contains 12 residues. Written as DNA, the CDR3 is TGTGCCAGCAGCTTGGAAATGAGTACGCAGTATTTT. Translating it yields CASSLEMSTQYF.

The chain uses TRBV18 and TRBJ1-2; D is unclear. Germline loops: CDR1 KGHSH, CDR2 LQKENI. The CDR3 extends over 14 amino acids. V lost 3 bases to trimming and J lost 6 bases, with 14 bases between them. CDR3 in DNA: TGTGCCAGCTCACCCTTTGAGAGGGTAGATGGCTACACCTTC. Translated, it gives CASSPFERVDGYTF. The full variable domain, in which reference TRBV18 and TRBJ1-2 provide the parts outside the CDR3, is NAGVMQNPRHLVRRRGQEARLRCSPMKGHSHVYWYRQLPEEGLKFMVYLQKENIIDESGMPKERFSAEFPKEGPSILRIQQVVRGDSAAYFCASSPFERVDGYTFGSGTRLTVV.

The V and J genes are TRBV5-1 and TRBJ2-3; a weak D match, TRBD2 (7 bases). With 4 bases removed from V and 6 bases from J, the gap between germline ends came to 21 bases. The CDR3 contains 16 residues. Looked up from germline, CDR1 is SGHRS and CDR2 is YFSETQ. This CDR3 reads CASSAMGWAGADTQYF. The CDR3 DNA is TGCGCCAGCAGCGCCATGGGTTGGGCGGGGGCGGATACGCAGTATTTT.

The chain carries TRBV7-2 and TRBJ1-6, with 8 bases aligning to TRBD1. V lost 3 bases and J lost 0; bases outside the gene matches: 7. Germline V lookup: CDR1 SGHTA, CDR2 FQGNSA. The CDR3 length is 18 residues. The CDR3 sequence is CASSFIYRGSSYNSPLHF. The CDR3 DNA reads as TGTGCCAGCAGCTTCATCTACAGGGGGAGCTCCTATAATTCACCCCTCCACTTT.

The chain employs TRBV7-9 and TRBJ1-3; no firm D call. This CDR3 comprises 13 residues. Per germline, CDR1 SEHNR and CDR2 FQNEAQ (reference sequence). V dropped 4 bases and J dropped 3 bases, with 7 bases sitting between them. As DNA, the CDR3 is TGTGCCAGCAGCTCGGGGAGTGGAAACACCATATATTTT. This codes for CASSSGSGNTIYF.

This chain connects TRBV19 to TRBJ2-7; either TRBD1 or TRBD2 may supply D (5 bases each). V was trimmed by 5 bases and J by 4 bases, leaving 12 bases between them. The CDR3 covers 13 residues. From germline, CDR1 is LNHDA and CDR2 SQIVND (reference sequence). The CDR3 loop is CASSHLGAYEQYF. In DNA, the CDR3 is TGTGCCAGTAGTCATCTCGGGGCGTACGAGCAGTACTTC.

The chain employs TRBV5-6 and TRBJ2-1, with D unclear. V lost 2 bases, J lost 7 bases, and 10 bases lay in between. The CDR3 spans 13 residues. The germline CDR1 and CDR2 sequences are SGHDT and YYEEEE. CDR3 sequence (DNA): TGTGCCAGCAGCTTAGGACGGAAAAATGAGCAGTTCTTC. Translating it yields CASSLGRKNEQFF.

This chain uses TRBV11-2 with TRBJ2-1; TRBD2 agrees at 10 bases. The CDR3 spans 13 residues. The germline gives CDR1 SGHAT, CDR2 FQNNGV. Trimming cost V 4 bases and J 11 bases; bases outside gene matches: 5. The CDR3 is CASSSDSGGQQFF. CDR3 in DNA: TGTGCCAGCAGCTCAGATAGCGGGGGGCAGCAGTTCTTC. Using reference TRBV11-2 and TRBJ2-1 for the parts outside the CDR3, the full variable domain is EAGVAQSPRYKIIEKRQSVAFWCNPISGHATLYWYQQILGQGPKLLIQFQNNGVVDDSQLPKDRFSAERLKGVDSTLKIQPAKLEDSAVYLCASSSDSGGQQFFGPGTRLTVL.

The gene calls are TRBV28 and TRBJ1-5; D is possibly TRBD1 (6 bases). This CDR3 has 15 residues. The V and J ends lost 5 bases and 1 base respectively, with 12 bases between them. Germline V gene sequence: CDR1 MDHEN, CDR2 SYDVKM. The CDR3 loop reads CASSGGQRSNQPQHF. The CDR3 nucleotides read TGTGCCAGCAGTGGAGGACAGAGAAGCAATCAGCCCCAGCATTTT.

The chain employs TRBV11-2 and TRBJ2-3; 14 bases fit TRBD2. The CDR3 contains 17 residues. V was pared by 6 bases and J by 6 bases, with 11 bases of the junction left unmatched. Germline lookup yields CDR1 SGHAT and CDR2 FQNNGV. CDR3 region: CASRPIGLAGGVDTQYF. Written as DNA, the CDR3 is TGTGCCAGCAGGCCCATCGGACTAGCGGGGGGCGTGGATACGCAGTATTTT.

Worth noting for this clone: The same CDR3 can be traced to other DNA sequences in this sample. The gene calls are TRBV28 and TRBJ1-2; D is uncertain. Germline CDR1 MDHEN, CDR2 SYDVKM. CDR3 length: 12 residues. Trimming shortened V by 4 bases and J by 4 bases, and 7 bases separated the two germline ends. The CDR3 DNA follows: TGTGCCAGCAGTTCTCGGACCTATGGCTACACCTTC. It is translated as CASSSRTYGYTF.

The chain combines TRBV9 with TRBJ2-7; perhaps TRBD1 as D (6 bases). V was shortened by 0 bases and J by 5 bases, with 24 bases between the two germline ends. Germline V gene data show CDR1 as SGDLS and CDR2 as YYNGEE. CDR3 length: 18 amino acids. CDR3 region: CASSVDNFPGTKPNEQYF. DNA of the CDR3: TGTGCCAGCAGCGTAGATAACTTTCCCGGGACAAAGCCTAACGAGCAGTACTTC.